A selection of T cell receptor beta chains follows, all from one sample in a study of beta chain features in type 1 diabetes. This table comes from immunoSEQ multiplex PCR, and its TCRdb copy is limited to in-frame clones, with some not included. This table has 350,000 to 450,000 clones, more than 13% appearing once. The sample comprised naive CD4+ T cells from blood. The receptors were gathered from a woman younger than 30 in good health. Each CDR3 is given with its conserved first and last residue. D genes are given only for firm matches. Rows give clone size only sometimes, using once, few, many, or a class for an expanded clone.

>TRBV29-1|TRBJ2-5|few|.
CSVLPRGETQYF
TGCAGCGTCCTCCCTCGGGGAGAGACCCAGTACTTC
>TRBV18|TRBJ1-1|.|.
CASSLMTGNTEAFF
TGTGCCAGCTCACTGATGACAGGGAACACTGAAGCTTTCTTT
>TRBV11-2|TRBJ2-7|.|TRBD1
CASSLVQGRGEQYF
TGTGCCAGCAGCTTAGTACAGGGGAGAGGAGAGCAGTACTTC
>TRBV30|TRBJ2-2|.|.
CAWSESHGELFF
TGTGCCTGGAGTGAGAGCCACGGGGAGCTGTTTTTT
>TRBV11-2|TRBJ1-1|few|TRBD1
CASSLGPGQKNTEAFF
TGTGCCAGCAGCTTAGGGCCGGGACAGAAGAACACTGAAGCTTTCTTT
>TRBV5-1|TRBJ2-3|.|TRBD1
CASSLVQGADTQYF
TGCGCCAGCAGCTTGGTCCAGGGGGCTGATACGCAGTATTTT
>TRBV29-1|TRBJ1-2|.|.
CSVWTQLANYGYTF
TGCAGCGTGTGGACTCAGTTAGCTAACTATGGCTACACCTTC
>TRBV28|TRBJ2-1|once|TRBD2
CASSSSASGTDNEQFF
TGTGCCAGCAGTTCCTCCGCCAGCGGGACGGACAATGAGCAGTTCTTC
>TRBV7-2|TRBJ2-7|.|TRBD2
CASSFSSGGSYEQYF
TGTGCCAGCAGCTTTTCTAGCGGGGGATCCTACGAGCAGTACTTC
>TRBV5-1|TRBJ2-5|.|.
CASSLGRRGETQYF
TGCGCCAGCAGCTTGGGCAGGAGAGGGGAGACCCAGTACTTC
>TRBV23-1|TRBJ2-2|.|.
CASSQARTAPLKNTGELFF
TGCGCCAGCAGTCAAGCGAGGACAGCTCCTCTTAAGAACACCGGGGAGCTGTTTTTT
>TRBV7-2|TRBJ1-2|few|.
CASTSTFTNYGYTF
TGTGCCAGCACCTCGACATTTACTAACTATGGCTACACCTTC
>TRBV30|TRBJ2-3|few|.
CAWSPASWVEQYF
TGTGCCTGGAGTCCGGCTAGTTGGGTTGAGCAGTATTTT
>TRBV18|TRBJ1-1|.|.
CASSPRAYGETEAFF
TGTGCCAGCTCACCACGGGCTTATGGGGAGACTGAAGCTTTCTTT
>TRBV7-9|TRBJ1-1|few|TRBD1
CASSPLDRGGYTEAFF
TGTGCCAGCAGCCCCTTGGACAGGGGCGGGTACACTGAAGCTTTCTTT
>TRBV9|TRBJ1-3|.|.
CASTRGNTIYF
TGTGCCAGCACCCGGGGAAACACCATATATTTT
>TRBV28|TRBJ1-4|.|TRBD1
CASRETGAKLFF
TGTGCCAGCAGAGAAACAGGGGCCAAACTGTTTTTT
>TRBV19|TRBJ1-2|few|.
CASSGLGHLYGYTF
TGTGCCAGTAGTGGATTGGGACACCTCTATGGCTACACCTTC
>TRBV9|TRBJ2-7|few|TRBD1
CASSVGRGNYEQYF
TGTGCCAGCAGCGTAGGCAGGGGGAACTACGAGCAGTACTTC
>TRBV7-9|TRBJ1-1|.|TRBD1
CASSFEWDRGFGAFF
TGTGCCAGCAGCTTTGAGTGGGACAGAGGGTTTGGAGCTTTCTTT
>TRBV30|TRBJ2-7|few|TRBD2
CAWSVLVSGGYEQYF
TGTGCCTGGAGTGTACTGGTTAGCGGGGGCTACGAGCAGTACTTC
>TRBV11-2|TRBJ1-1|.|.
CASSFGQPLNTEAFF
TGTGCCAGCAGCTTTGGACAGCCTCTAAACACTGAAGCTTTCTTT
>TRBV9|TRBJ2-5|few|.
CASSVLAGEETQYF
TGTGCCAGCAGCGTTCTAGCTGGGGAAGAGACCCAGTACTTC
>TRBV23-1|TRBJ2-7|.|TRBD1
CASSQYQGAGDEQYF
TGCGCCAGCAGTCAGTACCAGGGGGCCGGTGACGAGCAGTACTTC